These 25 T cell receptor beta chains were sequenced from one sample in a study of cytomegalovirus exposure and HLA in healthy donors. The data were produced by immunoSEQ multiplex PCR, yet TCRdb's version contains in-frame clones alone and is incomplete. The sample has about 98,000 clones, roughly 85% seen once; the top ten hold roughly 3.7%. The sample was PBMCs. These receptors came from a woman aged 25-40 years in good health and CMV-seronegative.

The gene calls are TRBV28 and TRBJ1-2; TRBD1 matches 10 bases. The CDR3 loop spans 15 amino acids. Germline V gives CDR1 MDHEN, CDR2 SYDVKM. After removal of 7 bases from V and 4 bases from J, the junction contained 9 bases not matched to a gene. Here the CDR3 reads CASTPTRTGGYGYTF. The CDR3 region has the DNA TGTGCCAGCACACCGACAAGGACAGGGGGCTATGGCTACACCTTC.

The rearrangement uses TRBV6-5 and TRBJ2-5; no definite D call. CDR3 length: 11 residues. Germline values: CDR1 MNHEY, CDR2 SVGAGI. Trimming removed 4 bases from V and 5 bases from J, with 5 bases in between. The CDR3 DNA is TGTGCCAGCAGTTCTGTCGAGACCCAGTACTTC. It translates to CASSSVETQYF.

This clone was detected a few times. The chain links TRBV5-1 to TRBJ2-5; 9 nucleotides match TRBD2. The CDR3 length is 15 residues. In germline, CDR1 is SGHRS, CDR2 YFSETQ. V lost 5 bases and J lost 5; bases outside the gene matches: 10. CDR3 residues: CASSTPGGGAETQYF. The DNA for the CDR3 is TGCGCCAGCAGTACGCCTGGCGGGGGGGCGGAGACCCAGTACTTC. Variable domain in full (rest from reference TRBV5-1 and TRBJ2-5): KAGVTQTPRYLIKTRGQQVTLSCSPISGHRSVSWYQQTPGQGLQFLFEYFSETQRNKGNFPGRFSGRQFSNSRSEMNVSTLELGDSALYLCASSTPGGGAETQYFGPGTRLLVL.

In DNA, the CDR3 is TGTGCCAGCACGGCGGATATCTCTGGGGCCAACGTCCTGACTTTC. Residues: CASTADISGANVLTF. The genes are TRBV27 and TRBJ2-6; D is unclear. The CDR3 is 15 amino acids. Germline V gene sequence: CDR1 MNHEY, CDR2 SMNVEV (reference sequence). The ends were cut back, 7 bases at V and 0 bases at J, with 10 bases in the middle.

This clone was observed many times. The V gene is TRBV4-1, the J gene TRBJ2-2; 11 positions agree with TRBD2. CDR1 is MGHRA, CDR2 YSYEKL, per germline. The CDR3 has 17 amino acids. Losses at the gene ends were 4 bases for V and 0 bases for J; bases not matched to a gene: 4. The CDR3 region is CASSRGTSGPNTGELFF. In DNA form, the CDR3 reads TGCGCCAGCAGCCGCGGGACTAGCGGCCCGAACACCGGGGAGCTGTTTTTT.

The chain joins TRBV2 to TRBJ2-3; perhaps TRBD2 as D (7 bases). Looked up from germline, CDR1 is SNHLY and CDR2 is FYNNEI. The germline V and J ends were trimmed by 6 bases and 3 bases, with 16 bases remaining between them. The CDR3 contains 15 residues. The CDR3 region is CASSPGAGVTDTQYF. Written as DNA, the CDR3 is TGTGCCAGCAGCCCAGGGGCGGGGGTTACAGATACGCAGTATTTT.

The chain couples TRBV27 to TRBJ2-7; maybe TRBD2 (5 bases). Germline V lookup: CDR1 MNHEY, CDR2 SMNVEV (reference sequence). The CDR3 is 15 residues long. Trimming removed 2 bases from V and 2 bases from J, with 13 bases in between. The CDR3 region is CASSLSGRNTYEQYF. In nucleotides, the CDR3 is TGTGCCAGCAGTTTAAGCGGACGGAACACCTACGAGCAGTACTTC.

This clone has only a few counts. The chain links TRBV5-5 to TRBJ2-3; 10 nucleotides line up with TRBD2. Germline trimming cut 9 bases from V and 8 bases from J; bases unmatched to any gene: 9. CDR1 is SGHKS and CDR2 is YYEKEE in the germline V gene (reference sequence). The CDR3 is 13 residues long. CDR3 protein: CATERASGSTQYF. CDR3 DNA: TGTGCCACCGAGCGCGCTAGCGGGAGTACGCAGTATTTT.

The chain couples TRBV5-6 to TRBJ2-3; TRBD2 agrees at 8 bases. The CDR3 totals 14 residues. The ends lost 0 bases at V and 3 bases at J; junction bases unmatched: 0. Germline loops: CDR1 SGHDT, CDR2 YYEEEE. CDR3 region: CASSLGGGTDTQYF. The CDR3 nucleotides are TGTGCCAGCAGCTTGGGCGGGGGGACAGATACGCAGTATTTT. The full variable domain, with the rest looked up from reference TRBV5-6 and TRBJ2-3, is DAGVTQSPTHLIKTRGQQVTLRCSPKSGHDTVSWYQQALGQGPQFIFQYYEEEERQRGNFPDRFSGHQFPNYSSELNVNALLLGDSALYLCASSLGGGTDTQYFGPGTRLTVL.

The CDR3 loop reads CASSPEGHRVETQYF. As DNA, the CDR3 is TGTGCCAGCAGCCCAGAGGGCCATAGGGTAGAGACCCAGTACTTC. This chain connects TRBV9 to TRBJ2-5, with D possibly matching TRBD2 (5 bases). The CDR3 loop spans 15 amino acids. V was shortened by 4 bases and J by 4 bases, with 17 bases between the two germline ends. CDR1 and CDR2 (germline): SGDLS, YYNGEE.

This chain joins TRBV19 and TRBJ1-5; a weak D match, TRBD1 (6 bases). Trimming removed 8 bases at V and 5 bases at J, with 16 bases between. The CDR3 length is 14 residues. Germline V gives CDR1 LNHDA, CDR2 SQIVND (reference sequence). CDR3 amino acids: CASALDSGYQPQHF. In DNA, the CDR3 is TGTGCCAGTGCCCTGGACAGTGGCTATCAGCCCCAGCATTTT.

The rearrangement joins TRBV28 to TRBJ2-7; D perhaps matches TRBD2 (8 bases). The germline V and J ends were trimmed by 10 bases and 3 bases, with 25 bases remaining between them. Germline lookup yields CDR1 MDHEN and CDR2 SYDVKM. The CDR3 is 16 amino acids. The CDR3 bases are TGTGCCACCGGGACAGTCACTAGCGGAGATGACTACGAGCAGTACTTC. Protein: CATGTVTSGDDYEQYF.

The J gene is TRBJ2-7, the V gene TRBV11-2; D remains unclear. Germline V CDR1 and CDR2: SGHAT, FQNNGV. The CDR3 consists of 14 residues. Trimming removed 3 bases from V and 3 bases from J, with 12 bases in between. The DNA for the CDR3 is TGTGCCAGCAGCTTCGGAGCGATCGACTACGAGCAGTACTTC. This codes for CASSFGAIDYEQYF.

The J gene is TRBJ2-6, the V gene TRBV27, with D perhaps TRBD1 (6 bases). The V end was cut by 3 bases, the J end by 0 bases, with 12 bases between. This CDR3 contains 17 residues. Germline V gene sequence: CDR1 MNHEY, CDR2 SMNVEV (reference sequence). The DNA of the CDR3 is TGTGCCAGCAGTTTTCAGGGGAGCCTCTCTGGGGCCAACGTCCTGACTTTC. Its protein product is CASSFQGSLSGANVLTF.

Only one count was recorded for this clone. The chain is built from TRBV9 and TRBJ1-2; D is ambiguous. V was pared by 3 bases and J by 0 bases, with 6 bases between. Germline V gene data show CDR1 as SGDLS and CDR2 as YYNGEE. CDR3 size: 13 residues. The CDR3 region has the DNA TGTGCCAGCAGCGGGAGGGCTAACTATGGCTACACCTTC. The encoded protein is CASSGRANYGYTF.

The chain uses TRBV28 and TRBJ2-3, with D possibly matching TRBD2 (6 bases). Germline V gives CDR1 MDHEN, CDR2 SYDVKM. V lost 6 bases to trimming and J lost 9 bases, with 13 bases between them. The CDR3 runs to 12 residues. Here the CDR3 DNA reads TGTGCCAGCAGCCCGGGTGGGGGGACGCAGTATTTT. Translation: CASSPGGGTQYF.

The chain combines TRBV5-1 with TRBJ1-5; D remains unclear. The V gene's germline CDR1 is SGHRS and CDR2 YFSETQ. V dropped 3 bases and J dropped 2 bases, with 9 bases sitting between them. The CDR3 is 14 residues long. CDR3 DNA: TGCGCCAGCAGCTCTGACTCAGGCAATCAGCCCCAGCATTTT. Translating gives CASSSDSGNQPQHF.

This sequence joins TRBV7-3 and TRBJ1-6; 7 bases align to TRBD1. Germline V gene data show CDR1 as SGHTA and CDR2 as FQGTGA. The CDR3 is 14 amino acids. Losses at the gene ends were 2 bases for V and 7 bases for J; bases not matched to a gene: 2. The CDR3: CASSLGTENSPLHF. The CDR3 coding sequence is TGTGCCAGCAGCTTAGGGACAGAGAATTCACCCCTCCACTTT.

The chain carries TRBV19 and TRBJ2-3; D is possibly TRBD2 (5 bases). The CDR3 runs 12 residues. The V gene lost 5 bases and the J gene lost 8 bases, with 11 bases spanning the gap. The germline CDR1 and CDR2 sequences are LNHDA and SQIVND (reference sequence). The CDR3 is CASSGGYGTQYF. The CDR3 DNA follows: TGTGCCAGTAGTGGAGGCTACGGTACGCAGTATTTT.

The chain combines TRBV9 with TRBJ1-3; D is unresolved. This CDR3 comprises 14 residues. Trimming removed 3 bases at V and 4 bases at J, with 11 bases between. Looked up from germline, CDR1 is SGDLS and CDR2 is YYNGEE. The CDR3 sequence is CASSAGPPGNTIYF. CDR3 bases: TGTGCCAGCAGCGCCGGTCCTCCGGGAAACACCATATATTTT.

The chain combines TRBV28 with TRBJ2-7; D gene unclear. This CDR3 region has 15 residues. Germline-derived CDR1 and CDR2 are MDHEN and SYDVKM. Trimming took off 3 bases at V and 0 bases at J, with 12 bases between the two ends. The CDR3 coding sequence is TGTGCCAGCAGTTTGGGCGCTATAAGCTCCTACGAGCAGTACTTC. Translation gives CASSLGAISSYEQYF.

This clone was recorded once. CDR3 coding DNA: TGTGCCAGCATCGAGAGGGGGCCGGGTCAGCCCCAGCATTTT. Residues: CASIERGPGQPQHF. The rearrangement uses TRBV5-4 and TRBJ1-5; the match to TRBD1 covers 7 bases. Per germline, CDR1 SGHNT and CDR2 YYREEE (reference sequence). CDR3 length: 14 amino acids. The junction had 9 bases not matched to a gene; V was cut back by 6 bases and J by 6 bases. The variable domain in full, completed from reference TRBV5-4 and TRBJ1-5, reads ETGVTQSPTHLIKTRGQQVTLRCSSQSGHNTVSWYQQALGQGPQFIFQYYREEENGRGNFPPRFSGLQFPNYSSELNVNALELDDSALYLCASIERGPGQPQHFGDGTRLSIL.

The J gene is TRBJ2-5, the V gene TRBV5-4; perhaps TRBD1 as D (5 bases). Per the germline V gene, CDR1 is SGHNT and CDR2 is YYREEE (reference sequence). CDR3 length: 12 amino acids. V was pared by 1 base and J by 5 bases, with 6 bases between. The CDR3 protein is CASSLRGETQYF. The CDR3 DNA reads TGTGCCAGCAGCTTGAGGGGCGAGACCCAGTACTTC.

The table lists this clone with a count of one. The chain is built from TRBV18 and TRBJ1-2, with 9 bases lining up with TRBD1. The CDR3 has 15 residues. Unmatched junction bases numbered 6, after V lost 2 bases and J lost 5 bases. The germline gives CDR1 KGHSH, CDR2 LQKENI. The CDR3 reads CASSPEQGALYGYTF. CDR3 nucleotide sequence: TGTGCCAGCTCACCAGAACAGGGGGCGCTATATGGCTACACCTTC.

The V and J genes are TRBV11-1 and TRBJ2-5; 8 positions agree with TRBD2. V was pared by 4 bases and J by 5 bases, with 3 bases of the junction left unmatched. The CDR3 totals 13 residues. CDR1 and CDR2 from the germline V gene are SGHAT and FQDESV (reference sequence). The CDR3 spells CASSSGGVETQYF. DNA for the CDR3: TGTGCCAGCAGCTCGGGAGGGGTTGAGACCCAGTACTTC.